The 19 T cell receptor beta chains listed next were all sequenced from one sample in a study of long-term antiretroviral therapy in people with HIV. Sequencing relied on immunoSEQ assay v3.0, run at survey level. The repertoire was sequenced with immunoSEQ multiplex PCR; TCRdb's copy has only in-frame clones and lacks some. The sample carries roughly 42,000 clones, 80% to 90% recorded once. The material was unsorted PBMCs, obtained 1.2 years after starting antiretroviral therapy. Receptors originate from a woman in her forties or fifties with HIV.

The chain couples TRBV2 to TRBJ1-4; 10 positions match TRBD1. This CDR3 contains 14 residues. With V trimmed by 4 bases and J by 7 bases, 3 bases remained unmatched. CDR1 and CDR2 (germline): SNHLY, FYNNEI. As DNA, the CDR3 is TGTGCCAGCAGTGTTGGACAGGGGGGTGAAAAACTGTTTTTT. Translated: CASSVGQGGEKLFF.

This clone was recorded once. The rearrangement links TRBV6-5 to TRBJ2-7, with D perhaps matching TRBD1 or TRBD2 (5 bases each). Per the germline V gene, CDR1 is MNHEY and CDR2 is SVGAGI. V shed 0 bases and J shed 7 bases, with 10 bases lying between them. The CDR3 sequence is 13 residues long. The CDR3 DNA reads as TGTGCCAGCAGTTACTCGGGGCGGGTGGAGCAGTACTTC. Protein product: CASSYSGRVEQYF.

The chain links TRBV7-9 to TRBJ1-1; D not certain. The V end lost 5 bases, the J end lost 10 bases, and 20 bases lay between the germline ends. Per germline, CDR1 SEHNR and CDR2 FQNEAQ (reference sequence). The CDR3 length is 14 residues. The CDR3 DNA follows: TGTGCCAGCAGCAGAGAGGATTATTCGCCTGGAGCTTTCTTT. It is translated as CASSREDYSPGAFF.

The V gene is TRBV10-1, the J gene TRBJ2-1; 12 bases align to TRBD2. Looked up from germline, CDR1 is WNHNN and CDR2 is SYGVQD (reference sequence). V shed 3 bases and J 4 bases; nucleotides not matched to a gene: 7. CDR3 length: 17 amino acids. CDR3 DNA: TGCGCCAGCAGTGACTTTGAGCTAGCGGGGGGGTACAATGAGCAGTTCTTC. Encoded protein: CASSDFELAGGYNEQFF.

The rearrangement uses TRBV23-1 and TRBJ1-5, with 7 bases fitting TRBD1. TRBV23-1 is recorded as an ORF, its role being uncertain. Unmatched junction bases numbered 13, after V lost 6 bases and J lost 5 bases. CDR3 size: 16 residues. CDR3 protein: CASSSLDREGDQPQHF. DNA for the CDR3: TGCGCCAGCAGCTCGTTAGACAGGGAAGGGGATCAGCCCCAGCATTTT.

This sequence joins TRBV5-1 and TRBJ2-7; D possibly matches TRBD1 or TRBD2 (5 bases each). This CDR3 is 16 amino acids long. V lost 2 bases and J lost 0, with 15 bases in between. CDR1 and CDR2 from the germline V gene are SGHRS and YFSETQ. The CDR3 sequence is CASSLSPGTDSYEQYF. The CDR3 DNA follows: TGCGCCAGCAGCTTATCTCCGGGGACGGACTCCTACGAGCAGTACTTC. The entire variable domain, with the rest obtained from reference TRBV5-1 and TRBJ2-7, is as follows: KAGVTQTPRYLIKTRGQQVTLSCSPISGHRSVSWYQQTPGQGLQFLFEYFSETQRNKGNFPGRFSGRQFSNSRSEMNVSTLELGDSALYLCASSLSPGTDSYEQYFGPGTRLTVT.

This chain uses TRBV25-1 with TRBJ1-2, with TRBD1 matching 8 bases. V trimming: 4 bases; J trimming: 2 bases; junction bases outside the gene matches: 12. This CDR3 region has 17 residues. In germline, CDR1 is MGHDK, CDR2 SYGVNS. The CDR3 region has the DNA TGTGCCAGCAGTGTCCGGGACAGGACGTATTGGAACTATGGCTACACCTTC. Residues: CASSVRDRTYWNYGYTF.

This chain uses TRBV2 with TRBJ1-2; D remains ambiguous. Trimming shortened V by 3 bases and J by 5 bases, and 16 bases separated the two germline ends. Germline loops: CDR1 SNHLY, CDR2 FYNNEI. The CDR3 loop spans 15 amino acids. DNA for the CDR3: TGTGCCAGCAGTGATTTTAGGAACGCCCTTTATGGCTACACCTTC. Translation gives CASSDFRNALYGYTF.

The chain couples TRBV6-1 to TRBJ1-1; 7 nucleotides agree with TRBD1. Per the germline V gene, CDR1 is MNHNS and CDR2 is SASEGT. Trimming removed 9 bases from V and 11 bases from J; junction bases left unmatched: 9. The CDR3 consists of 11 residues. The CDR3 is CASGQALIAFF. DNA for the CDR3: TGTGCCAGTGGACAGGCCTTGATTGCTTTCTTT.

CDR3 bases: TGTGCCAGCAGTGAAAAAGCGGCCGAGCAGTACTTC. Protein: CASSEKAAEQYF. This rearrangement joins TRBV6-1 to TRBJ2-7; D is possibly TRBD2 (5 bases). The CDR3 is 12 residues long. CDR1 MNHNS and CDR2 SASEGT come from the germline V gene. Trimming cost V 2 bases and J 6 bases, with 8 bases left between them.

This chain connects TRBV6-1 to TRBJ2-3; 7 bases line up with TRBD1. Germline V gene sequence: CDR1 MNHNS, CDR2 SASEGT. The J segment lost 2 bases and the V segment lost 4 bases, leaving 12 bases of the junction unmatched. The CDR3 runs to 17 residues. The CDR3 protein is CASSVRQGQTNTDTQYF. CDR3 bases: TGTGCCAGCAGTGTCAGACAGGGACAAACAAACACAGATACGCAGTATTTT.

The chain links TRBV7-9 to TRBJ1-2, with 9 bases lining up with TRBD1. V was pared by 0 bases and J by 4 bases, with 9 bases of the junction left unmatched. This CDR3 is 17 amino acids long. Looked up from germline, CDR1 is SEHNR and CDR2 is FQNEAQ (reference sequence). CDR3 protein: CASSLAAQGARAYGYTF. The CDR3 DNA reads as TGTGCCAGCAGCTTAGCGGCACAGGGGGCGAGGGCCTATGGCTACACCTTC.

This chain joins TRBV13 and TRBJ2-3; TRBD2 agrees at 13 bases. Trimming took 4 bases from V and 8 from J; bases not matched to a gene: 6. The CDR3 has 15 amino acids. In germline, CDR1 is PRHDT, CDR2 FYEKMQ (reference sequence). CDR3 nucleotides: TGTGCCAGCAGCTCCTGGACTAGCGGGGGAGGTACGCAGTATTTT. It translates to CASSSWTSGGGTQYF.

The rearrangement uses TRBV2 and TRBJ1-1, with D possibly being TRBD1 (6 bases). This CDR3 has 15 amino acids. V lost 7 bases and J 5 bases, leaving 20 bases between the germline ends. Germline CDR1 is SNHLY and CDR2 is FYNNEI. The CDR3 sequence: CASIIQGGARTEAFF. CDR3 nucleotides: TGTGCCAGCATTATACAGGGAGGGGCTAGGACTGAAGCTTTCTTT.

The rearrangement uses TRBV9 and TRBJ2-7; TRBD1 is a possible D gene (6 bases). The CDR3 totals 14 residues. Trimming stripped 2 bases from V and 5 bases from J, with 14 bases between. Per germline, CDR1 SGDLS and CDR2 YYNGEE. CDR3 residues: CASSVGAGAHEQYF. CDR3 DNA sequence: TGTGCCAGCAGCGTGGGGGCAGGGGCGCACGAGCAGTACTTC. The entire variable domain, with the rest obtained from reference TRBV9 and TRBJ2-7, is as follows: DSGVTQTPKHLITATGQRVTLRCSPRSGDLSVYWYQQSLDQGLQFLIQYYNGEERAKGNILERFSAQQFPDLHSELNLSSLELGDSALYFCASSVGAGAHEQYFGPGTRLTVT.

This clone was detected once. V gene TRBV5-1 combines with J gene TRBJ1-2; D remains ambiguous. In germline, CDR1 is SGHRS, CDR2 YFSETQ. The CDR3 has 14 residues. The germline V and J ends were trimmed by 0 bases and 4 bases, with 10 bases remaining between them. CDR3 in DNA: TGCGCCAGCAGCTTGGGAGCGACAATCTATGGCTACACCTTC. Encoded protein: CASSLGATIYGYTF.

V and J are TRBV5-4 and TRBJ1-4; D is unclear. The CDR3 is 14 residues long. Germline values: CDR1 SGHNT, CDR2 YYREEE (reference sequence). Trimming took 3 bases from V and 0 from J, leaving 6 bases between them. The CDR3 DNA is TGTGCCAGCAGCTCCGGGGCAACTAATGAAAAACTGTTTTTT. Translation gives CASSSGATNEKLFF.

The genes are TRBV11-3 and TRBJ2-3; D ambiguous. Trimming cost V 1 base and J 6 bases, with 5 bases left between them. In germline, CDR1 is SGHNT, CDR2 YENEEA. The CDR3 has 12 amino acids. CDR3 nucleotides: TGTGCCAGCAGCTTAGGATCCGATACGCAGTATTTT. This sequence encodes CASSLGSDTQYF.

The chain carries TRBV6-1 and TRBJ1-5, with 7 bases aligning to TRBD1. Unmatched junction bases numbered 5, after V lost 6 bases and J lost 0 bases. The germline gives CDR1 MNHNS, CDR2 SASEGT. This CDR3 region has 15 residues. As DNA, the CDR3 is TGTGCCAGCAGGAGGACAGGCAATAGCAATCAGCCCCAGCATTTT. Translating it yields CASRRTGNSNQPQHF.